Sequencing of this T cell receptor beta chain was carried out in a study of somatic mutations in cytotoxic T cells in rheumatoid arthritis. The study, taken as a whole, reports: Antigens bound by the expanded CD8+ clones were not identified.

Produced via immunoSEQ multiplex PCR; TCRdb's table is partial and in-frame only. The repertoire holds around 14,000 clones, with around nine tenths as singletons. The CDR3 has 15 residues. V shed 4 bases and J 0 bases; nucleotides not matched to a gene: 5. Germline CDR1 is LNHDA and CDR2 is SQIVND (reference sequence). Remarks on this clone: Its antigen is unidentified.

The sequenced sample was CD4+ T cells sorted from blood. This receptor was identified in a man aged 65-85 years with rheumatoid arthritis. This sequence joins TRBV19 and TRBJ1-1; 7 bases are shared with TRBD1. CDR3 in amino acids: CASSRGGTVNTEAFF. The CDR3 region has the DNA TGTGCCAGTAGTAGGGGTGGGACAGTGAACACTGAAGCTTTCTTT.